This T cell receptor beta chain was recorded in a study of T cells in Graves' hyperthyroidism and ophthalmopathy (dated by TCRdb to the late 2010s). Study-level background: Peripheral blood was sampled at the time of initial diagnosis, prior to any treatment. A discovery cohort of about 96 patients, 43 with Graves' ophthalmopathy and approximately 57 with stable Graves' hyperthyroidism, was used to find distinguishing TCR V-J signatures. Prospective prediction of ophthalmopathy was tested in an independent validation cohort consisting of 18 to 20 hyperthyroidism patients and more than 15 patients who later progressed to ophthalmopathy. The 100 discovery patients were randomly divided into training and test sets at a 7:3 ratio. The study also compared thyroid tissue and blood T-cell repertoires from roughly 6 Graves' hyperthyroidism patients. Following sampling, methimazole starting at 30 mg daily was given to hyperthyroidism patients, and high-dose intravenous methylprednisolone was given to ophthalmopathy patients. According to the paper, TCR Vbeta CDR3 sequencing was carried out on more than 120 peripheral blood samples, which came from 40 to 45 ophthalmopathy, around 75 hyperthyroidism and roughly 17 progressor patients. On the study overall, not on this receptor specifically: No statistical method was used to set the sample size in advance, and investigators knew the group allocation. Most expanded thyroid clonotypes (frequency above 0.001) were also detected in blood, a finding suggesting that blood repertoires may reflect thyroid immune responses. A model built on a 13 V-J signature distinguished ophthalmopathy from stable hyperthyroidism, reaching 87.88% sensitivity and about 81% specificity in cross-validation and 80%/75% in testing. In validation, the model predicted progression to ophthalmopathy with approximately 71% sensitivity and around 72% specificity, a median of 6.5 months before onset.

A distance of 12 bases separates the germline ends of V and J, which lose 5 bases and 5 bases respectively. Taken from cysteine to phenylalanine, the CDR3 has 14 residues. The kept DNA is CDR3 alone, 42 bases in frame from the first base. CDR1 and CDR2 are drawn from the germline V gene: SGHTA, FQGNSA. This clonotype was seen more than once but under ten times. Its antigen is not yet known. No qualities accompany the bases; no much larger clone lies one base away. Stable Graves' hyperthyroidism was defined as no progression to ophthalmopathy during 18 months of follow-up. Hyperthyroidism patients were aged 18 to 65 years and newly diagnosed, with disease duration of less than 2 months. Exclusion was applied to patients with uncontrolled infections, other autoimmune diseases, pregnancy or lactation. Diagnoses relied on clinical symptoms, serum thyroxine and TRAb, thyroid ultrasound and orbital computed tomography. PBMCs were isolated from 10 ml of fresh peripheral blood by Ficoll-Paque density gradient centrifugation. Total RNA was extracted with Trizol reagent, and quality was checked on an Agilent 2100 Bioanalyzer.

The TCR beta CDR3 regions were amplified from the RNA transcripts. The first round of RT-PCR for the TCR CDR3 was performed with the HTBI primer set and the Qiagen OneStep RT-PCR kit. The libraries were constructed in a second round of multiplex PCR and then size-selected and purified. Paired-end sequencing of the libraries was performed with 100 bp reads on an Illumina HiSeq2000. The original methods were these. SOAPnuke was used to process the raw data, removing reads that contained adapters or uncalled bases, had a mean Phred below 15, or lacked an exact match to the constant primer or identifier. High-quality paired reads were merged using COPE v1.2.5, and each unique nucleotide sequence was defined as a clonotype. MiTCR v1.1 was used to align the clonotypes against IMGT TRBV, TRBD and TRBJ reference segments. Analysis was restricted to V-J combinations with a frequency above 0.0001, which covered 98% to 99.2% of repertoires. The TCS score was defined as F50 (clonal expansion) divided by E x V (chaos), with BLOSUM62-based TCRdist calculated between CDR3 peptides within each V-J. Welch's t-statistics and random forest reduced around 520 V-J features to 13, which were used in a naive Bayes classifier (R e1071). Thyroid-blood repertoire similarity was quantified with the Morisita-Horn index. The raw public data were reprocessed by TCRdb itself: fastp quality trimming at Q25, MiXCR clonotype calling, in-frame beta chains only. Merged by CDR3 protein, the rows form single entries marked with the most common genes and DNA. The V and J calls shown here were made by TCRdb, not taken from the authors' results. This sample lists 800,000 or so distinct CDR3 sequences; around 39% were detected once. The leading ten clones occupy over 8% of the sample.

This clonotype originated in a man aged 18 to 35 with Graves' hyperthyroidism. Input material: blood. The sequence links TRBV7-2 to TRBJ2-2; the D gene is perhaps TRBD1, from 6 matching bases. The CDR3 protein sequence reads: CASSLLDRTGELFF. The sequenced DNA: TGTGCCAGCAGCCTACTAGACAGGACCGGGGAGCTGTTTTTT. The full variable domain, with segments outside the CDR3 supplied by the reference TRBV7-2 and TRBJ2-2 proteins, appears as GAGVSQSPSNKVTEKGKDVELRCDPISGHTALYWYRQSLGQGLEFLIYFQGNSAPDKSGLPSDRFSAERTGGSVSTLTIQRTQQEDSAVYLCASSLLDRTGELFFGEGSRLTVL.